This entry features one T cell receptor beta chain sequence. The antigen is undetermined. One end of the junction is discordant with germline, which a read error may explain. Regions amplified from RNA transcripts were the TCR beta CDR3 regions. With the HTBI primer set, the TCR CDR3 went through a first round of RT-PCR. TCRdb re-derived calls from the multiplex PCR reads in MiXCR, one entry per CDR3 protein. This repertoire shows about 420,000 distinct CDR3 sequences, less than 20% found once; its top ten account for around 14%. These data come from a study of T cells in Graves' hyperthyroidism and ophthalmopathy. Study-wide points: The model forecast ophthalmopathy, anticipating it by a median around 6.5 months before onset.

Per the germline V gene, CDR1 is SGHNT and CDR2 is YYREEE (reference sequence). This CDR3 is built from 14 residues. The receptor was derived from a woman aged 18-35 years with Graves' hyperthyroidism. The sequenced sample was blood. The chain employs TRBV5-4 and TRBJ2-7; 10 bases are a match to TRBD2. The CDR3 DNA sequence: TGTGCCAGCAGGTTGGGACTAGCGTCCTACGAGCAGTACTTC. This encodes CASRLGLASYEQYF.